Following are 22 T cell receptor beta chains from one sample sequenced in a study of blood T cell repertoires in COVID-19. The assay was immunoSEQ multiplex PCR, and TCRdb's table has in-frame clones only and misses some. The sample consists of fewer than 200,000 clones, roughly 82% of them appearing once. The sample consisted of peripheral blood. These TCRs come from a woman aged 40-49 years with COVID-19, enrolled during active disease.

The chain is built from TRBV25-1 and TRBJ2-7; a weak D match, TRBD1 (6 bases). CDR1 and CDR2 from the germline V gene are MGHDK and SYGVNS. The CDR3 consists of 14 residues. V gave up 2 bases and J gave up 12 bases, with 20 bases separating them. The CDR3 sequence is CASSEPQGGLVRYV. The CDR3 DNA follows: TGTGCCAGCAGTGAACCTCAAGGGGGTTTAGTTCGGTACGTC.

The CDR3 here is CASSQETSGRSEQFF. The CDR3 DNA reads TGTGCCAGCAGCCAAGAGACTAGCGGGAGGAGTGAGCAGTTCTTC. The V and J genes are TRBV4-2 and TRBJ2-1; 13 positions agree with TRBD2. The length of the CDR3 is 15 residues. Germline V gene lookup returns CDR1 LGHNA and CDR2 YNFKEQ. V lost 0 bases and J lost 9; bases outside the gene matches: 2.

V is TRBV9 and J is TRBJ2-1; maybe TRBD2 (6 bases). CDR1 and CDR2 from the germline V gene are SGDLS and YYNGEE. CDR3 length: 15 residues. Trimming took 0 bases from V and 7 from J, leaving 14 bases between them. The CDR3 protein is CASSVEGSGSNEQFF. Written as DNA, the CDR3 is TGTGCCAGCAGCGTAGAGGGTAGCGGTTCGAATGAGCAGTTCTTC.

This clone showed up just a few times. The chain carries TRBV5-1 and TRBJ2-1, with no clear D. The CDR3 sequence is 17 residues long. CDR1 is SGHRS and CDR2 is YFSETQ in the germline V gene. V lost 0 bases and J 3 bases, leaving 16 bases between the germline ends. The CDR3 spells CASSLGVGPGNYNEQFF. CDR3 in DNA: TGCGCCAGCAGCTTGGGGGTTGGGCCCGGAAACTACAATGAGCAGTTCTTC.

This chain connects TRBV24-1 to TRBJ2-1; 10 positions agree with TRBD1. CDR1 is KGHDR, CDR2 SFDVKD, per germline. Trimming took 1 base from V and 7 from J; bases not matched to a gene: 15. The CDR3 runs 19 residues. The CDR3 region is CATSDFGQGGRGSGNEQFF. CDR3 nucleotide sequence: TGTGCCACCAGTGATTTTGGACAGGGGGGGCGCGGGAGCGGGAATGAGCAGTTCTTC.

The chain couples TRBV3-1 (or the pseudogene TRBV3-2) to TRBJ2-7; 7 bases agree with TRBD1. CDR3 size: 13 residues. V was pared by 4 bases and J by 4 bases, with 4 bases of the junction left unmatched. Germline loops: CDR1 LGHDT, CDR2 YNNKEL (reference sequence). CDR3 nucleotides: TGTGCCAGCAGCCGGGGACAGTTTTACGAGCAGTACTTC. Translating it yields CASSRGQFYEQYF.

This chain uses TRBV4-1 with TRBJ2-1, with 7 positions matching TRBD2. Unmatched junction bases numbered 7, after V lost 1 base and J lost 10 bases. Per germline, CDR1 MGHRA and CDR2 YSYEKL. This CDR3 spans 14 amino acids. The CDR3 bases are TGCGCCAGCAGCCAAGGTCTAGCGGAGGGGGAGCAGTTCTTC. Translated, it gives CASSQGLAEGEQFF.

The chain carries TRBV28 and TRBJ2-7; 9 bases line up with TRBD1. This CDR3 is 15 amino acids long. Germline V lookup: CDR1 MDHEN, CDR2 SYDVKM. J gave up 3 bases and V 5 bases, and 8 bases lay outside the gene matches. CDR3 protein: CASSPAVTGGYEQYF. Here the CDR3 DNA reads TGTGCCAGCAGTCCCGCCGTGACAGGGGGCTACGAGCAGTACTTC.

This clone was detected a few times. V and J are TRBV19 and TRBJ2-7; 7 bases agree with TRBD1. V shed 4 bases, J shed 0 bases, and the junction held 3 bases outside the gene matches. Germline assignment: CDR1 LNHDA and CDR2 SQIVND (reference sequence). CDR3 length: 14 amino acids. CDR3 nucleotide sequence: TGTGCCAGTAGTACGACAGGGAGCTCCTACGAGCAGTACTTC. Protein product: CASSTTGSSYEQYF.

The chain uses TRBV7-9 and TRBJ2-1; TRBD2 matches 8 bases. The CDR3 sequence is 14 residues long. Germline V gene data show CDR1 as SEHNR and CDR2 as FQNEAQ (reference sequence). Trimming took 5 bases from V and 7 from J; bases not matched to a gene: 7. The CDR3 DNA reads as TGTGCCAGCAGCCGAGCGGGAGTGGAAAATGAGCAGTTCTTC. Its protein is CASSRAGVENEQFF.

This chain joins TRBV7-8 and TRBJ1-5; perhaps TRBD1 as D (6 bases). Germline loops: CDR1 SGHVS, CDR2 FQNEAQ. Trimming took 4 bases from V and 6 from J, leaving 10 bases between them. The CDR3 spans 13 residues. CDR3 DNA: TGTGCCAGCAGCTCCCCAGGGGTTCAGCCCCAGCATTTT. Its protein product is CASSSPGVQPQHF.

The rearrangement links TRBV29-1 to TRBJ2-1, with D hard to call. With 4 bases removed from V and 7 bases from J, the gap between germline ends came to 23 bases. The CDR3 length is 16 residues. Germline V lookup: CDR1 SQVTM, CDR2 ANQGSEA. DNA of the CDR3: TGCAGCGTTGTCTCCCCCCTAGAGGCGGTTCCGAATGAGCAGTTCTTC. Translated, it gives CSVVSPLEAVPNEQFF.

DNA for the CDR3: TGTGCCAGCAGCCGGGACTTAACAGATACGCAGTATTTT. It specifies CASSRDLTDTQYF. This chain uses TRBV6-6 with TRBJ2-3, with TRBD2 as a possible D gene (6 bases). Trimming shortened V by 6 bases and J by 3 bases, and 10 bases separated the two germline ends. Germline assignment: CDR1 MNHNY and CDR2 SVGAGI (reference sequence). The CDR3 totals 13 residues.

The chain has TRBV6-5 and TRBJ2-6; TRBD2 might be the D (5 bases). V dropped 10 bases and J dropped 0 bases, with 13 bases sitting between them. This CDR3 spans 15 amino acids. CDR1 and CDR2 from the germline V gene are MNHEY and SVGAGI. CDR3 DNA sequence: TGTGCCATTCGCGGGCTGGCCTCTGGGGCCAACGTCCTGACTTTC. This encodes CAIRGLASGANVLTF.

The J gene is TRBJ1-2, the V gene TRBV20-1, with 7 positions matching TRBD1. The CDR3 sequence is 16 residues long. Looked up from germline, CDR1 is DFQATT and CDR2 is SNEGSKA (reference sequence). The junction had 18 bases not matched to a gene; V was cut back by 3 bases and J by 8 bases. The CDR3 DNA sequence: TGCAGTGCTAGTCTTGCTGGTGAAGAAGGGGGCGGGGGCTACACCTTC. Translation gives CSASLAGEEGGGGYTF.

V is TRBV7-9 and J is TRBJ2-7; possible D gene TRBD1, 5 bases. CDR1 is SEHNR, CDR2 FQNEAQ, per germline (reference sequence). The CDR3 consists of 14 residues. The ends were cut back, 5 bases at V and 1 base at J, with 12 bases in the middle. The CDR3 nucleotides are TGTGCCAGCAGCGACCGACAGATTTCCTACGAGCAGTACTTC. Translation: CASSDRQISYEQYF.

The V gene is TRBV6-1, the J gene TRBJ1-5; TRBD1 agrees at 9 bases. The CDR3 extends over 16 amino acids. Looked up from germline, CDR1 is MNHNS and CDR2 is SASEGT. Trimming cost V 4 bases and J 1 base; bases outside gene matches: 5. The CDR3 DNA follows: TGTGCCAGCAGTGCTGGGGGACAGGGAAGCAATCAGCCCCAGCATTTT. Protein sequence: CASSAGGQGSNQPQHF.

This sequence joins TRBV10-2 and TRBJ1-6, with a possible D match to TRBD1 (6 bases). The CDR3 is 14 amino acids. V was clipped by 6 bases and J by 10 bases, with 16 bases between them. Germline V gene lookup returns CDR1 WSHSY and CDR2 SAAADI. The CDR3 loop is CASRGQTEGSPLHF. CDR3 nucleotide sequence: TGCGCCAGCAGAGGACAGACTGAAGGCTCACCCCTCCACTTT.

The chain joins TRBV15 to TRBJ1-1; 12 nucleotides agree with TRBD1. The CDR3 sequence is 16 residues long. CDR1 LNHNV and CDR2 YYDKDF come from the germline V gene (reference sequence). V trimming: 0 bases; J trimming: 8 bases; junction bases outside the gene matches: 7. The CDR3 region has the DNA TGTGCCACCAGCAGAGATATAGGGACAGGGGGCACGGAAGCTTTCTTT. Translation gives CATSRDIGTGGTEAFF.

This chain links TRBV20-1 with TRBJ2-1; 7 bases are a match to TRBD2. CDR3 length: 13 amino acids. The V gene's germline CDR1 is DFQATT and CDR2 SNEGSKA (reference sequence). The ends lost 3 bases at V and 7 bases at J; junction bases unmatched: 6. The CDR3 spells CSASWGGRNEQFF. CDR3 in DNA: TGCAGTGCTAGTTGGGGAGGGAGGAATGAGCAGTTCTTC.

The rearrangement joins TRBV18 to TRBJ2-2; 9 nucleotides align to TRBD2. The CDR3 loop spans 18 amino acids. V dropped 2 bases and J dropped 2; count of bases not matched to a gene: 9. Germline values: CDR1 KGHSH, CDR2 LQKENI. The CDR3 spells CASSPDHVAGVNTGELFF. CDR3 sequence (DNA): TGTGCCAGCTCACCAGACCACGTAGCGGGAGTAAACACCGGGGAGCTGTTTTTT.

This clone has just one count. The chain uses TRBV19 and TRBJ1-1; 8 nucleotides line up with TRBD1. The CDR3 runs to 14 residues. Germline V gene data show CDR1 as LNHDA and CDR2 as SQIVND (reference sequence). The V and J ends lost 4 bases and 1 base, in that order; junction bases with no gene match: 2. In DNA, the CDR3 is TGTGCCAGTAGTAGAGACAGGGGGAACACTGAAGCTTTCTTT. Its protein is CASSRDRGNTEAFF.